This TCR beta chain was captured by sequencing in a study of T cell repertoires in cytomegalovirus infection. TCRdb independently ran MiXCR on the reads; one entry per CDR3 protein. The sample carries 250,000 to 300,000 distinct CDR3 sequences, approximately 9% recorded once. This clonotype was picked up many times. Its antigen is not known. Study results and limitations: Dominating the ex vivo response were TCR beta clonotypes that were CMV-specific and HLA-C-restricted.

This CDR3 has 14 residues. In germline, CDR1 is LGHNT, CDR2 FRNRAP. J gave up 0 bases and V 3 bases, and 2 bases lay outside the gene matches. The clonotype was recovered from a human donor in good health (CMV status not recorded). Some clones in this sample may be carry-over from other donors' samples. This rearrangement joins TRBV12-5 to TRBJ2-7; 7 positions match TRBD1. The sample comprised PBMCs. Here the CDR3 DNA reads TGTGCTAGTGGTTTAGGGACAGACTCCTACGAGCAGTACTTC. Encoded protein: CASGLGTDSYEQYF.